These T cell receptor beta chains were read from a single sample in a study of blood T cell repertoires in COVID-19. Assay used: immunoSEQ multiplex PCR; TCRdb lists only in-frame clones, some missing. This table has some 97,000 clones, 90% appearing once. Material: peripheral blood. These receptors came from a middle-aged man with acute or convalescent COVID-19. Both conserved end residues are part of each CDR3. The order of the fields is V gene, clone size, D gene, J gene, CDR3 DNA, CDR3 protein. The D gene is left open where the match is weak. Only some rows state a clone size, as once, few, many or a class for expanded clones.

v_call: TRBV6-5; clone_size: -; d_call: TRBD2; j_call: TRBJ2-5; cdr3_nt: TGTGCCAGCACCTCTAGCGGGTGGCAAGAGACCCAGTACTTC; cdr3_aa: CASTSSGWQETQYF
v_call: TRBV24-1; clone_size: -; d_call: -; j_call: TRBJ1-5; cdr3_nt: TGTGCCACCAGTCCGGGCCAGGGGCCCACTCAGCCCCAGCATTTT; cdr3_aa: CATSPGQGPTQPQHF
v_call: TRBV3-1/TRBV3-2; clone_size: -; d_call: -; j_call: TRBJ1-2; cdr3_nt: TGTGCCAGCAGCCAAGTCCTTAGCGGGGGAGGTGGCTACACCTTC; cdr3_aa: CASSQVLSGGGGYTF
v_call: TRBV19; clone_size: -; d_call: -; j_call: TRBJ2-2; cdr3_nt: TGTGCCAGTAGTATTGAGAGCTCCACCGGGGAGCTGTTTTTT; cdr3_aa: CASSIESSTGELFF
v_call: TRBV18; clone_size: -; d_call: -; j_call: TRBJ1-5; cdr3_nt: TGTGCCAGCTCACTAATACAGGGAACAATGCCTAATCAGCCCCAGCATTTT; cdr3_aa: CASSLIQGTMPNQPQHF
v_call: TRBV9; clone_size: once; d_call: -; j_call: TRBJ2-5; cdr3_nt: TGTGCCAGCAGCGTAAGGGGCACGGAGACCCAGTACTTC; cdr3_aa: CASSVRGTETQYF
v_call: TRBV6-4; clone_size: -; d_call: TRBD1; j_call: TRBJ2-3; cdr3_nt: TGTGCCAGCAGTGACGGGACAGGGGCAGATACGCAGTATTTT; cdr3_aa: CASSDGTGADTQYF
v_call: TRBV30; clone_size: -; d_call: -; j_call: TRBJ1-6; cdr3_nt: TGTGCCTGGAGTTCGGGGGATTCACCCCTCCACTTT; cdr3_aa: CAWSSGDSPLHF
v_call: TRBV4-1; clone_size: -; d_call: -; j_call: TRBJ2-7; cdr3_nt: TGCGCCAGCAGCCAAATCTTGGGGCTAGGGGCGGGGGAGCAGTACTTC; cdr3_aa: CASSQILGLGAGEQYF
v_call: TRBV3-1/TRBV3-2; clone_size: -; d_call: -; j_call: TRBJ2-3; cdr3_nt: TGTGCCAGCAGCCTAAGGGGGACAGATACGCAGTATTTT; cdr3_aa: CASSLRGTDTQYF
v_call: TRBV19; clone_size: -; d_call: -; j_call: TRBJ2-5; cdr3_nt: TGTGCCTCGGCAGCGTCCCAAGAGACCCAGTACTTC; cdr3_aa: CASAASQETQYF
v_call: TRBV7-9; clone_size: -; d_call: -; j_call: TRBJ2-1; cdr3_nt: TGTGCCAGCAGCGAAGGGGGGGCCCACTCCTACAATGAGCAGTTCTTC; cdr3_aa: CASSEGGAHSYNEQFF
v_call: TRBV19; clone_size: -; d_call: TRBD2; j_call: TRBJ2-3; cdr3_nt: TGTGCCAGTAGGTCCCTAGCGGGAGAAGGTACGCAGTATTTT; cdr3_aa: CASRSLAGEGTQYF
v_call: TRBV24-1; clone_size: -; d_call: -; j_call: TRBJ1-2; cdr3_nt: TGTGCCACCAGTGAGGGGAAGGGGTATGGCTACACCTTC; cdr3_aa: CATSEGKGYGYTF
v_call: TRBV11-2; clone_size: -; d_call: TRBD2; j_call: TRBJ2-7; cdr3_nt: TGTGCCAGCAGCTGGGCCGGGAGGCCCTACGAGCAGTACTTC; cdr3_aa: CASSWAGRPYEQYF
v_call: TRBV4-2; clone_size: -; d_call: TRBD2; j_call: TRBJ2-5; cdr3_nt: TGTGCCAGCAGCCAAGATTACGGGACTAGCGATGGAGAGACCCAGTACTTC; cdr3_aa: CASSQDYGTSDGETQYF